The clone carrying this T cell receptor beta chain showed up just once. The target antigen is unknown. This sample stems from a study of T cell responses to AZD1222 COVID-19 vaccine. Some clones are missing from TCRdb's copy, which holds only in-frame ones; the method was immunoSEQ multiplex PCR. The sample includes approximately 120,000 clones, 88% of them seen just once. Findings and caveats of the study: Donors, mostly white British, included more females; clonal diversity was possibly underestimated. Spike-spanning, vaccine-associated CD4 TCRs were dominant at 160-218 and 743-854. Baseline serostatus was positive in only six or seven AZD1222 recipients.

In germline, CDR1 is MNHEY, CDR2 SVGAGI. The CDR3 has 15 amino acids. The ends were cut back, 3 bases at V and 0 bases at J, with 11 bases in the middle. The clonotype comes from an adult in good health. The sample in question was peripheral blood, obtained on day 0 of MenACWY control vaccination. The rearrangement joins TRBV6-5 to TRBJ1-1, with D possibly matching TRBD1 (5 bases). CDR3 sequence (DNA): TGTGCCAGCAGTTATGGGGGAGGGGTGAACACTGAAGCTTTCTTT. Translation gives CASSYGGGVNTEAFF.